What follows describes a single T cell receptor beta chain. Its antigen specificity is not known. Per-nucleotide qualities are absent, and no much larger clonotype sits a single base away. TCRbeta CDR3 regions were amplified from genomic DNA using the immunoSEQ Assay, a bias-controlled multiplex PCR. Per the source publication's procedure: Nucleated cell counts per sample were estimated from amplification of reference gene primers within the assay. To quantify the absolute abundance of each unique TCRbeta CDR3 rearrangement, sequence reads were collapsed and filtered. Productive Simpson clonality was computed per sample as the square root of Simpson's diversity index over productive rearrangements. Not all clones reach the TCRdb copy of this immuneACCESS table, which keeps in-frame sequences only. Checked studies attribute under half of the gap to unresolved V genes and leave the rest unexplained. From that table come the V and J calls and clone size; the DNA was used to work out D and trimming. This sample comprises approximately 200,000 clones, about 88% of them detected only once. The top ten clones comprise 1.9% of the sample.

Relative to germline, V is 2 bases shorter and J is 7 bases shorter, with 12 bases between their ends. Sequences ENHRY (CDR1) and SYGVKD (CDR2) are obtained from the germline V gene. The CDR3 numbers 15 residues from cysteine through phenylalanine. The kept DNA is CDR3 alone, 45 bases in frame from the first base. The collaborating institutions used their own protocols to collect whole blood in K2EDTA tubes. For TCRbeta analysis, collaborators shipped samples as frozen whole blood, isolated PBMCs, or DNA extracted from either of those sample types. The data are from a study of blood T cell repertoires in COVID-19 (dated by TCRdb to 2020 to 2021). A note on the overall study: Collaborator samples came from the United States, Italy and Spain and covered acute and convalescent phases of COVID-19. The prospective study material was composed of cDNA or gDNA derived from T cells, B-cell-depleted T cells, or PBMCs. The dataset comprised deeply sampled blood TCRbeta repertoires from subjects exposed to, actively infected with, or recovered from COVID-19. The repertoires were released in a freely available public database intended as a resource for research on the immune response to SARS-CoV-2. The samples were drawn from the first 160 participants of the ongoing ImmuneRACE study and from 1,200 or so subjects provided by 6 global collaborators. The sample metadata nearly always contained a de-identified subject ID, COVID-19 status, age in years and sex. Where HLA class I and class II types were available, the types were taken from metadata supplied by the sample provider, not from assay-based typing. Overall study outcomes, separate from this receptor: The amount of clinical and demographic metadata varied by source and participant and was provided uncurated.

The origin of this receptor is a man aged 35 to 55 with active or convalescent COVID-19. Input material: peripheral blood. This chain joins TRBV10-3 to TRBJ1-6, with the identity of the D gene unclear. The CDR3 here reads CAISEGAGRNSPLHF. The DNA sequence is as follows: TGTGCCATCAGTGAGGGTGCCGGTAGAAATTCACCCCTCCACTTT.